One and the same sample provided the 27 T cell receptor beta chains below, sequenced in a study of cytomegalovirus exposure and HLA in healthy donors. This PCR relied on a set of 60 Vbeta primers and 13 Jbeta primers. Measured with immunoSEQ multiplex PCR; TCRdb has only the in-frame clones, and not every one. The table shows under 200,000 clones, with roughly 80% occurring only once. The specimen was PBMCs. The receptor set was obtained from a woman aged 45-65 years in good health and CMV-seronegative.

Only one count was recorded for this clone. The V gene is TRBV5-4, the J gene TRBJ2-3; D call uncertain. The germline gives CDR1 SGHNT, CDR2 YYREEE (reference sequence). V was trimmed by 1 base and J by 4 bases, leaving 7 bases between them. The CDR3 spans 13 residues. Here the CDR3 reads CASSLSAADTQYF. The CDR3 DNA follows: TGTGCCAGCAGCTTGAGCGCCGCAGATACGCAGTATTTT. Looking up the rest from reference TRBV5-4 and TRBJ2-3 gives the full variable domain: ETGVTQSPTHLIKTRGQQVTLRCSSQSGHNTVSWYQQALGQGPQFIFQYYREEENGRGNFPPRFSGLQFPNYSSELNVNALELDDSALYLCASSLSAADTQYFGPGTRLTVL.

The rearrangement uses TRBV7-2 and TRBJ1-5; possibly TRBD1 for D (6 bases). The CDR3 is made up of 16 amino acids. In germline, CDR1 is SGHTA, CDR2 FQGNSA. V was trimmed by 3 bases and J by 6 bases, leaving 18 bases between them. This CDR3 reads CASSLGHASSGQPQHF. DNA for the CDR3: TGTGCCAGCAGCTTGGGACACGCCTCGTCGGGTCAGCCCCAGCATTTT.

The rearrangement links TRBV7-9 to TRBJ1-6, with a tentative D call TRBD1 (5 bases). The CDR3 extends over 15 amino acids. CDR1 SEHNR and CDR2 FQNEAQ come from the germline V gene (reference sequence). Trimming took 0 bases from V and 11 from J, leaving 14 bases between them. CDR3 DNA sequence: TGTGCCAGCAGCTTAGCCCAGGGAGGTGCAGCACCCCTCCACTTT. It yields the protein CASSLAQGGAAPLHF.

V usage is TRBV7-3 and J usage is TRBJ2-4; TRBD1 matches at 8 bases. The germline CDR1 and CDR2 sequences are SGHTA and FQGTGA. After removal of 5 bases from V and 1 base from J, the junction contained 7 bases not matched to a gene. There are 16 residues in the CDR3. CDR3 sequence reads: CASSPRGREAKNIQYF. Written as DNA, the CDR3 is TGTGCCAGCAGCCCCAGGGGGCGTGAGGCCAAAAACATTCAGTACTTC.

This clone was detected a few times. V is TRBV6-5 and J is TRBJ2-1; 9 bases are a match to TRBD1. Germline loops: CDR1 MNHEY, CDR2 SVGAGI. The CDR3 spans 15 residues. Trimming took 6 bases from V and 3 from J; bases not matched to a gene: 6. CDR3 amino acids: CASSPTGGFYNEQFF. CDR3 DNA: TGTGCCAGCAGCCCGACAGGGGGGTTCTACAATGAGCAGTTCTTC.

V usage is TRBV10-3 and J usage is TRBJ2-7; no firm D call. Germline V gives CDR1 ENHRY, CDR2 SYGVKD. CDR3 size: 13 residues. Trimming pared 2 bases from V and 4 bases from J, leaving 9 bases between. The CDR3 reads CAISEPLGYEQYF. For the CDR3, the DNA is TGTGCCATCAGTGAGCCACTCGGTTACGAGCAGTACTTC.

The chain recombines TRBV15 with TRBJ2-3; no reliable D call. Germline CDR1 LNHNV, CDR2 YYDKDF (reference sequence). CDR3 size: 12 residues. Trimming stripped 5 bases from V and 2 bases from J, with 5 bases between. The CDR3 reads CATSLFTDTQYF. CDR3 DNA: TGTGCCACCAGCCTTTTCACAGATACGCAGTATTTT.

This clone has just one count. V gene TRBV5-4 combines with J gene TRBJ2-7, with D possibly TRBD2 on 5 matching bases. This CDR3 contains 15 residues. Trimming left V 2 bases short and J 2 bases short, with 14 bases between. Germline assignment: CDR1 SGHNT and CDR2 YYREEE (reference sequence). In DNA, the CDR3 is TGTGCCAGCAGCTTCTCGGGCGGGCGAGCCTACGAGCAGTACTTC. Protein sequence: CASSFSGGRAYEQYF.

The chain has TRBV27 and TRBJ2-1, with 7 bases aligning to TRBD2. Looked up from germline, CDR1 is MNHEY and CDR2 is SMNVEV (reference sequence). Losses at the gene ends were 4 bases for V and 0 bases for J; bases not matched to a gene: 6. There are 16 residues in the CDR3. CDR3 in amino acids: CASSSLAASSYNEQFF. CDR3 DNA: TGTGCCAGCAGTTCCCTAGCGGCTAGCTCCTACAATGAGCAGTTCTTC.

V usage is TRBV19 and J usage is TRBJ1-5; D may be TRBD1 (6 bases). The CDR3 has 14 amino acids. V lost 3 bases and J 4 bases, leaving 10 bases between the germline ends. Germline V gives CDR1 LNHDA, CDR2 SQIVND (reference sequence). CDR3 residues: CASSMSGANQPQHF. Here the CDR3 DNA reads TGTGCCAGTAGTATGTCAGGGGCGAATCAGCCCCAGCATTTT. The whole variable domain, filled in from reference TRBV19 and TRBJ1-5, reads DGGITQSPKYLFRKEGQNVTLSCEQNLNHDAMYWYRQDPGQGLRLIYYSQIVNDFQKGDIAEGYSVSREKKESFPLTVTSAQKNPTAFYLCASSMSGANQPQHFGDGTRLSIL.

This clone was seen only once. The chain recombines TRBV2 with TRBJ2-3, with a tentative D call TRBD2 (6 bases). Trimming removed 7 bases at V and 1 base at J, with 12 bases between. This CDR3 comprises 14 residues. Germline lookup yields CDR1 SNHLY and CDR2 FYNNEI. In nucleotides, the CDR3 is TGTGCCAGCACCTTTACGGGAGGCACAGATACGCAGTATTTT. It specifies CASTFTGGTDTQYF.

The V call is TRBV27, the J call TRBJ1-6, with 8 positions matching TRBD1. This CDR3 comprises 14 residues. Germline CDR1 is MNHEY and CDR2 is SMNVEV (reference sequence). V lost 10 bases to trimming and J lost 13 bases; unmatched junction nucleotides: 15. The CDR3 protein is CATRTGSLRGPLHF. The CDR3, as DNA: TGTGCCACTCGGACAGGGAGCCTCCGGGGGCCCCTCCACTTT.

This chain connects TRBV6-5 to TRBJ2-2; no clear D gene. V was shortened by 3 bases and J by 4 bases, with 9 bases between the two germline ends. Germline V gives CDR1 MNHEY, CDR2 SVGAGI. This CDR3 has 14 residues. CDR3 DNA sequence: TGTGCCAGCAGTTATGGCAGGCTCACCGGGGAGCTGTTTTTT. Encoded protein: CASSYGRLTGELFF.

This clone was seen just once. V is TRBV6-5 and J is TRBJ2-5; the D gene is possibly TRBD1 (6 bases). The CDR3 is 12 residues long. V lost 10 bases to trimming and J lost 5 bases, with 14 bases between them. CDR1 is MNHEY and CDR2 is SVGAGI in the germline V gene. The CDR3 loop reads CATKDRTETQYF. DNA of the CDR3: TGTGCCACCAAGGACAGAACGGAGACCCAGTACTTC.

The CDR3 DNA reads TGTGCCAGCATTAAAGACCCGAGGGGAGGGGCCAATGAGCAGTTCTTC. Protein: CASIKDPRGGANEQFF. This chain links TRBV6-6 with TRBJ2-1; the match to TRBD2 covers 7 bases. The CDR3 is made up of 16 amino acids. Trimming cost V 7 bases and J 6 bases; bases outside gene matches: 15. CDR1 is MNHNY and CDR2 is SVGAGI in the germline V gene (reference sequence).

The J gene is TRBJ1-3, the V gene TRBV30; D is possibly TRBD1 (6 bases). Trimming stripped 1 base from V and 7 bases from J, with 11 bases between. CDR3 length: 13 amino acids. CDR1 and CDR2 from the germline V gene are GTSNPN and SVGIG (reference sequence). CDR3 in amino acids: CAWSGQVGNTIYF. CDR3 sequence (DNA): TGTGCCTGGAGTGGACAGGTCGGGAACACCATATATTTT.

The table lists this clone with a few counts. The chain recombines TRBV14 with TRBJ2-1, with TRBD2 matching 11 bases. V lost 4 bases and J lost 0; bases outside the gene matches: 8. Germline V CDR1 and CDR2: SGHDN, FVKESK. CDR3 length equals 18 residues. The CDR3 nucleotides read TGTGCCAGCAGCCCTTTGACTAGCGGGATTAGCTCCTACAATGAGCAGTTCTTC. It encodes CASSPLTSGISSYNEQFF.

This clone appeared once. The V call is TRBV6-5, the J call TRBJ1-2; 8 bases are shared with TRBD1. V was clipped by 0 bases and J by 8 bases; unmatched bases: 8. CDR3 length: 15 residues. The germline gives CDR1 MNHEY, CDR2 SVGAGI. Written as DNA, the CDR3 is TGTGCCAGCAGTTACTCGAAGGACAGGGTTAACGGCTACACCTTC. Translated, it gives CASSYSKDRVNGYTF.

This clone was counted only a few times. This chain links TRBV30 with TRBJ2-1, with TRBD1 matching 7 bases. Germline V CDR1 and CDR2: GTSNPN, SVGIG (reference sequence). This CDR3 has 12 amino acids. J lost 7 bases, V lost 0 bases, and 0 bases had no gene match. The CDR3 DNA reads TGTGCCTGGAGTGTACAGGGGAATGAGCAGTTCTTC. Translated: CAWSVQGNEQFF.

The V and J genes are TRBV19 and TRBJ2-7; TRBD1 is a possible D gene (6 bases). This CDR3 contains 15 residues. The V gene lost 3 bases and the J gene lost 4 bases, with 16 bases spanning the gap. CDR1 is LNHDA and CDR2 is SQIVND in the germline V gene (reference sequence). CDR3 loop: CASSIDRSVAYEQYF. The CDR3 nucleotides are TGTGCCAGTAGTATCGACAGGAGTGTTGCATACGAGCAGTACTTC.

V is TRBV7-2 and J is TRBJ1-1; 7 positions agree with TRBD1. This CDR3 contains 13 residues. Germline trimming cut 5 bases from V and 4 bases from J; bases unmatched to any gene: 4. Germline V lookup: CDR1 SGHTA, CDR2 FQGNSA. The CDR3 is CASSTGVGTEAFF. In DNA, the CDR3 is TGTGCCAGCAGCACAGGGGTAGGCACTGAAGCTTTCTTT. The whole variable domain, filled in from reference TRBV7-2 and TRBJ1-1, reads GAGVSQSPSNKVTEKGKDVELRCDPISGHTALYWYRQSLGQGLEFLIYFQGNSAPDKSGLPSDRFSAERTGGSVSTLTIQRTQQEDSAVYLCASSTGVGTEAFFGQGTRLTVV.

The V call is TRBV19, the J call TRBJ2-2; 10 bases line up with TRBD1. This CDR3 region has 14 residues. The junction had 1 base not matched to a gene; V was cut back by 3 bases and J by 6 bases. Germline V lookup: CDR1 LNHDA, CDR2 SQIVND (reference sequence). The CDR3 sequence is CASSIGQGAGELFF. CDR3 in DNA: TGTGCCAGTAGTATCGGACAGGGGGCCGGGGAGCTGTTTTTT.

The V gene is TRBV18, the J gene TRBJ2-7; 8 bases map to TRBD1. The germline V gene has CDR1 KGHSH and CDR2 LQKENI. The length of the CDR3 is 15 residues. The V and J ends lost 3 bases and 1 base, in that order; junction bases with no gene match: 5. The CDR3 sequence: CASSPTRTGSYEQYF. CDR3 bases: TGTGCCAGCTCACCTACTAGGACAGGGTCCTACGAGCAGTACTTC.

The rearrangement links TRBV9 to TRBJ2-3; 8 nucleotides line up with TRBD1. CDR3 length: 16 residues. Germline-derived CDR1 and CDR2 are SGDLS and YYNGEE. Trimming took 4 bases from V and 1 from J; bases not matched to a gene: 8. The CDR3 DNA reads TGTGCCAGCAGCACCGCTCAGGGGGCCCGCACAGATACGCAGTATTTT. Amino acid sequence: CASSTAQGARTDTQYF.

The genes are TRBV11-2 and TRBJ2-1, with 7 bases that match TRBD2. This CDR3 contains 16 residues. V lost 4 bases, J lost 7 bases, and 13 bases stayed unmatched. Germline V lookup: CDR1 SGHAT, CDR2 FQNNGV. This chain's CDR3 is CASSSPQEGGPNEQFF. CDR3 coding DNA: TGTGCCAGCAGCTCTCCACAGGAGGGAGGGCCGAATGAGCAGTTCTTC.

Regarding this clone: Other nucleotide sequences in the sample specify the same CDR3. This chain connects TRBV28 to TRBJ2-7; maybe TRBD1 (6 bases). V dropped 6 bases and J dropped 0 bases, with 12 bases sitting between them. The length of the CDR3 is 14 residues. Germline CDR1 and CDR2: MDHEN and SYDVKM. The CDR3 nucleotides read TGTGCCAGCAGCCTCCAGGGGAGCTCCTACGAGCAGTACTTC. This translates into CASSLQGSSYEQYF.

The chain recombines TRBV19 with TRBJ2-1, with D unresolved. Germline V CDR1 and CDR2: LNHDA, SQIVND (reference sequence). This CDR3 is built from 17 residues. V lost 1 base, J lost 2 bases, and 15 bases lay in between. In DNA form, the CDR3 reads TGTGCCAGTAGTATAGCGGGTCTTAAGAACCCCTACAATGAGCAGTTCTTC. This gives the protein CASSIAGLKNPYNEQFF.